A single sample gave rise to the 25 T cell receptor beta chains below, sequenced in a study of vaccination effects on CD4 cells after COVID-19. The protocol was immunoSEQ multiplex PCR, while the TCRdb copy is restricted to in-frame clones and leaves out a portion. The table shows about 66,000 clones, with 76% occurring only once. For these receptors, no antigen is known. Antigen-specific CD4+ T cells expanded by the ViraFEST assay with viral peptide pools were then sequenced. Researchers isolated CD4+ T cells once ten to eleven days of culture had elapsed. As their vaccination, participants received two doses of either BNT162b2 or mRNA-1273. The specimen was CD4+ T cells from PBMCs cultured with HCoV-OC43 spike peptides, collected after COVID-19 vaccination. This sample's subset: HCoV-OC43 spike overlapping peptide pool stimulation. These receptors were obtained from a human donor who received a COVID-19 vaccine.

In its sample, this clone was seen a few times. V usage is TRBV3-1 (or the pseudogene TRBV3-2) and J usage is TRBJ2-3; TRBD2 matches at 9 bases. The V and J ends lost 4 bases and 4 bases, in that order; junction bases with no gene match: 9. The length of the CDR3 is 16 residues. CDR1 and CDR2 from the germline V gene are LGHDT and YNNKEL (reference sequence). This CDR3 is CASSRTAGGRSDTQYF. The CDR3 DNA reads TGTGCCAGCAGCCGCACCGCGGGGGGGCGGTCAGATACGCAGTATTTT.

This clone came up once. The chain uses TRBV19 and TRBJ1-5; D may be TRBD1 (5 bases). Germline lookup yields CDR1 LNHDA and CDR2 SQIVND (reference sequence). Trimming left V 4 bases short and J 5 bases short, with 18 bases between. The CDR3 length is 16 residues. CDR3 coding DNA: TGTGCCAGTAGTACTGGCAAACGGGGACTGGATCAGCCCCAGCATTTT. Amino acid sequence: CASSTGKRGLDQPQHF.

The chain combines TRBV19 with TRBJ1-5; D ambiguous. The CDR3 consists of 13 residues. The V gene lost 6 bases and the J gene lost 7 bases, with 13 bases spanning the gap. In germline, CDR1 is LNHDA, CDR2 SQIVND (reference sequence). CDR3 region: CASSLSEWQPQHF. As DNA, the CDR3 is TGTGCCAGTAGCTTATCGGAGTGGCAGCCCCAGCATTTT.

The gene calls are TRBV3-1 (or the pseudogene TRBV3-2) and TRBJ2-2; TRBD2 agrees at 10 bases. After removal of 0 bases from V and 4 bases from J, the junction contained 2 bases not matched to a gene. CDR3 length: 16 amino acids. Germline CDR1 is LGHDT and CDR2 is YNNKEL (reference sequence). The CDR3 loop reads CASSQDVAGGTGELFF. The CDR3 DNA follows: TGTGCCAGCAGCCAAGACGTAGCGGGGGGCACCGGGGAGCTGTTTTTT.

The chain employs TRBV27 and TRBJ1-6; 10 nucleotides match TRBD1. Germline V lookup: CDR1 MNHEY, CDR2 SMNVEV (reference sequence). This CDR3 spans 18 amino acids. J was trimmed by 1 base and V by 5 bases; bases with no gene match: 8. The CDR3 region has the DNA TGTGCCAGCAGTCCCGGGGACAGGGGATCATCCTATAATTCACCCCTCCACTTT. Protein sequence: CASSPGDRGSSYNSPLHF.

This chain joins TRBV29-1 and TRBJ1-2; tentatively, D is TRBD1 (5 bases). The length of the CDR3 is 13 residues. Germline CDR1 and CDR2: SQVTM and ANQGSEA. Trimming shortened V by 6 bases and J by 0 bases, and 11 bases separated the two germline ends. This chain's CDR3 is CSVPPGPNYGYTF. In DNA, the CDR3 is TGCAGCGTGCCCCCGGGACCTAACTATGGCTACACCTTC.

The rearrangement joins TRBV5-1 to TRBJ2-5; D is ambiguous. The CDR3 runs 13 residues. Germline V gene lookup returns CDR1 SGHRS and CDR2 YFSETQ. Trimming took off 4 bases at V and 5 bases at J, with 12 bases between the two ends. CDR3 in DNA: TGCGCCAGCAGCGTTGGCGTTTTGGAGACCCAGTACTTC. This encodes CASSVGVLETQYF. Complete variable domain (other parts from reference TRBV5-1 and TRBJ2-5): KAGVTQTPRYLIKTRGQQVTLSCSPISGHRSVSWYQQTPGQGLQFLFEYFSETQRNKGNFPGRFSGRQFSNSRSEMNVSTLELGDSALYLCASSVGVLETQYFGPGTRLLVL.

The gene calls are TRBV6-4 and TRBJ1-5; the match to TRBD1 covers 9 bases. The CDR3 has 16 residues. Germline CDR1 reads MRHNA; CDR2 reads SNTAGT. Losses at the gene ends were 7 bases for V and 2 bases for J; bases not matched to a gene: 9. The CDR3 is CASTPGQGVGNQPQHF. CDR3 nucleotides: TGTGCCAGCACACCGGGACAGGGCGTCGGCAATCAGCCCCAGCATTTT.

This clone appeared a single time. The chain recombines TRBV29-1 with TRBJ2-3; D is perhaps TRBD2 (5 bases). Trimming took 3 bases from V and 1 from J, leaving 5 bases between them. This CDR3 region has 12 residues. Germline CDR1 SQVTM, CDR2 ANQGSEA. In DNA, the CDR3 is TGCAGCGTTGACGGGGGCACAGATACGCAGTATTTT. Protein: CSVDGGTDTQYF.

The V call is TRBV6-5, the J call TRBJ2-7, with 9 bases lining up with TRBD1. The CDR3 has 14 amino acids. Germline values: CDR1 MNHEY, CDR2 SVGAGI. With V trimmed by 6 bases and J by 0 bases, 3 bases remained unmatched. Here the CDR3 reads CASRRGQGSYEQYV. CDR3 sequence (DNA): TGTGCCAGCAGGAGGGGACAGGGCTCCTACGAGCAGTACGTC.

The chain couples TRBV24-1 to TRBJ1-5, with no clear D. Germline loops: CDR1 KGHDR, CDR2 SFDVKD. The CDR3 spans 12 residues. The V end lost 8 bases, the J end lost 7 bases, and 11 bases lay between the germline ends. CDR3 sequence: CATTRVGQPQHF. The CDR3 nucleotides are TGTGCCACCACGAGGGTTGGACAGCCCCAGCATTTT.

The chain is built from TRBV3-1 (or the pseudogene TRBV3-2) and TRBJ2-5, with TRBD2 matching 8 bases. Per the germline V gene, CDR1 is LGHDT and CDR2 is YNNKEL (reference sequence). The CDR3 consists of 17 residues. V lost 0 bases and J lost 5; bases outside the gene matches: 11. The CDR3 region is CASSQEHGGGPRETQYF. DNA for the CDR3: TGTGCCAGCAGCCAAGAGCACGGGGGGGGGCCGCGGGAGACCCAGTACTTC.

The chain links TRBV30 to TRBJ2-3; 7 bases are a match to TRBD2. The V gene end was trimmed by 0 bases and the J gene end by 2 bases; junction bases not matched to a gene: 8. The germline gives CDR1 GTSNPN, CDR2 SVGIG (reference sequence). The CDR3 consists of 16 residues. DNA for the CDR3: TGTGCCTGGAGTGTAGCGGGCGGGGGTGTCACAGATACGCAGTATTTT. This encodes CAWSVAGGGVTDTQYF.

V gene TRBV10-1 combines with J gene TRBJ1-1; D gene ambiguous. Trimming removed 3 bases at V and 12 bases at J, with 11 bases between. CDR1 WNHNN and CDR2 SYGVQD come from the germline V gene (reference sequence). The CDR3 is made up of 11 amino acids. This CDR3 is CASSDHGRSFF. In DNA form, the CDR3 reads TGCGCCAGCAGTGACCACGGGCGATCTTTCTTT.

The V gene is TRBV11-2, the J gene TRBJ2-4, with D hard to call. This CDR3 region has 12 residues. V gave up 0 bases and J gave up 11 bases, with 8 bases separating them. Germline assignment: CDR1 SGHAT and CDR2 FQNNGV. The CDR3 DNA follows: TGTGCCAGCAGCTTAGACGGCTCCCTTCAGTACTTC. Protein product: CASSLDGSLQYF.

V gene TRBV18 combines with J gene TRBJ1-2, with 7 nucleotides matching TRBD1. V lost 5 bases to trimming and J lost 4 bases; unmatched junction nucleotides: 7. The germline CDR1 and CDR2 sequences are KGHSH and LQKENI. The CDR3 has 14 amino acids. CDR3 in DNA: TGTGCCAGCTCAACTTGGGACAGAATCTATGGCTACACCTTC. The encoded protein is CASSTWDRIYGYTF.

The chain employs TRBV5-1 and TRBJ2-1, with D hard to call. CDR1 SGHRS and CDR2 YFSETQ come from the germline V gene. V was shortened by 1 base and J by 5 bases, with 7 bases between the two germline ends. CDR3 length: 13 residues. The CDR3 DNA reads TGCGCCAGCAGCTTGTGGGGAAACAATGAGCAGTTCTTC. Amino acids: CASSLWGNNEQFF.

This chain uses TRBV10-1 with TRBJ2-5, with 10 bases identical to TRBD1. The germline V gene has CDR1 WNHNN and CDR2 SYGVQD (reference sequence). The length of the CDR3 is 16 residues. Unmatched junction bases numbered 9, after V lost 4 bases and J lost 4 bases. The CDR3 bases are TGCGCCAGCAGTGCAGAATTCGACAGGGGGCGAGAGACCCAGTACTTC. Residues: CASSAEFDRGRETQYF.

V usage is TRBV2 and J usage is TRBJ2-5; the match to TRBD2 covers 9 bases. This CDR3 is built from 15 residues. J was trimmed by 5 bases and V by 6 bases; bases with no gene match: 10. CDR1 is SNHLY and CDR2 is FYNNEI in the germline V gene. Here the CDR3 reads CASRERGEVLETQYF. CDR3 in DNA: TGTGCCAGCAGGGAGCGGGGGGAAGTCCTGGAGACCCAGTACTTC.

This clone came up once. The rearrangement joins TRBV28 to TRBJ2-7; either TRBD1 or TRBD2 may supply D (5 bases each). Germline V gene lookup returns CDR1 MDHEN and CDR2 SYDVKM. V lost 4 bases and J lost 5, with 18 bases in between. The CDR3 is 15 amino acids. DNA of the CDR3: TGTGCCAGCAGTTCTCCCGGGACGGGCGCCAACGAGCAGTACGTC. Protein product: CASSSPGTGANEQYV.

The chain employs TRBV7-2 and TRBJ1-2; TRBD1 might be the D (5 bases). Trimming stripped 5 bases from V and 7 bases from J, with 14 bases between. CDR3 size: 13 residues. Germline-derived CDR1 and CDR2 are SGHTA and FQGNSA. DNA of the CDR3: TGTGCCAGCAGCCAGGGAGCCGTGGGTGGCTACACCTTC. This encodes CASSQGAVGGYTF. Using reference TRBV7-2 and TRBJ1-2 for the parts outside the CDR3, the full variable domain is GAGVSQSPSNKVTEKGKDVELRCDPISGHTALYWYRQSLGQGLEFLIYFQGNSAPDKSGLPSDRFSAERTGGSVSTLTIQRTQQEDSAVYLCASSQGAVGGYTFGSGTRLTVV.

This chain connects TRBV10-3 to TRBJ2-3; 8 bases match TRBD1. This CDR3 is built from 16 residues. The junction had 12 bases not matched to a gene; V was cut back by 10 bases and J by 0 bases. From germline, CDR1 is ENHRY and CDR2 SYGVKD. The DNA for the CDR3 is TGTGCCAGCCGCACCGACAGGGGAACTAGCACAGATACGCAGTATTTT. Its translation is CASRTDRGTSTDTQYF.

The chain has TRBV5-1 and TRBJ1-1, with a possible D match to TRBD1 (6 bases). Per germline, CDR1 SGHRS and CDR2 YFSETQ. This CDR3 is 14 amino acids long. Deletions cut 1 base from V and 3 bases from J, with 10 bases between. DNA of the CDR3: TGCGCCAGCAGCTTGTGGGGGCAGGACACTGAAGCTTTCTTT. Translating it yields CASSLWGQDTEAFF.

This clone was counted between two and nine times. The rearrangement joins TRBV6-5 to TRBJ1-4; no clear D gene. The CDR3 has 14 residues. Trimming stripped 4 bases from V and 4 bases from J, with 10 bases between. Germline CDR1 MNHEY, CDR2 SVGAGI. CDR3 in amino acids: CASSSGYHNEKLFF. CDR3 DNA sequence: TGTGCCAGCAGTTCCGGCTATCATAATGAAAAACTGTTTTTT.

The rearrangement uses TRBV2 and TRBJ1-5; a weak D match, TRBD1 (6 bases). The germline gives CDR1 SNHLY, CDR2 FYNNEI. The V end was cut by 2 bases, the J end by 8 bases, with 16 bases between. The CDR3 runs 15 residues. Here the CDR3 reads CASSERTASQEPQHF. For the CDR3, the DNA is TGTGCCAGCAGTGAAAGGACAGCCTCACAGGAGCCCCAGCATTTT.